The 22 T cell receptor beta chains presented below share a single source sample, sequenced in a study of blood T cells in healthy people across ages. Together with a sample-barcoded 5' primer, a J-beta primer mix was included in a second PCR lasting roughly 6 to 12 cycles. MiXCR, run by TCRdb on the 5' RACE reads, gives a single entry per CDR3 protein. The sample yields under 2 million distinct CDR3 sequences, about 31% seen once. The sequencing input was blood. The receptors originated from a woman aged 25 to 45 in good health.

The DNA for the CDR3 is TGTGCCAGCAGGGAAAGTAGCGGGAGTTACGAGCAGTACTTC. Amino acid sequence: CASRESSGSYEQYF. This chain connects TRBV6-5 to TRBJ2-7, with 9 bases fitting TRBD2. The CDR3 consists of 14 residues. Germline CDR1 reads MNHEY; CDR2 reads SVGAGI. Losses at the gene ends were 6 bases for V and 4 bases for J; bases not matched to a gene: 7.

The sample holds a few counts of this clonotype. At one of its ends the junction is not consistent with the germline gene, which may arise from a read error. In nucleotides, the CDR3 is TGTGCTAGCAGCTTGGGTCCCCCTGAGCGCTACGAGCAGTACTTC. It is translated as CASSLGPPERYEQYF. The chain employs TRBV5-4 and TRBJ2-7; unclear D gene. The CDR3 has 15 residues. The germline V gene encodes CDR1 SGHNT and CDR2 YYREEE (reference sequence).

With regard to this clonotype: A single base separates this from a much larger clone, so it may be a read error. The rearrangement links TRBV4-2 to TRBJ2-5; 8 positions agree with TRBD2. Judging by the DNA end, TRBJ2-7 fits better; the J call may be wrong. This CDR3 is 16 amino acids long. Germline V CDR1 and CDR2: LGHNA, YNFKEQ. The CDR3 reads CASSQDETSASYEQYF. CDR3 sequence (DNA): TGTGCCAGCAGCCAGGACGAGACTAGCGCTTCCTACGAGCAGTACTTC.

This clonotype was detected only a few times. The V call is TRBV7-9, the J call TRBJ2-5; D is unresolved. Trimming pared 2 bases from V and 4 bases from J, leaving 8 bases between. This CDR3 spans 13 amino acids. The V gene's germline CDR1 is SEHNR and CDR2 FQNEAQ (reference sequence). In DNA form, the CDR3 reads TGTGCCAGCAGCTTAAGGAAGGGAGAGACCCAGTACTTC. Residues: CASSLRKGETQYF.

CDR3 in amino acids: CSARVAANTEAFF. The DNA of the CDR3 is TGCAGTGCTAGAGTGGCGGCGAACACTGAAGCTTTCTTT. The chain joins TRBV20-1 to TRBJ1-1; no clear D gene. Germline V CDR1 and CDR2: DFQATT, SNEGSKA (reference sequence). Trimming took 1 base from V and 1 from J, leaving 7 bases between them. This CDR3 contains 13 residues.

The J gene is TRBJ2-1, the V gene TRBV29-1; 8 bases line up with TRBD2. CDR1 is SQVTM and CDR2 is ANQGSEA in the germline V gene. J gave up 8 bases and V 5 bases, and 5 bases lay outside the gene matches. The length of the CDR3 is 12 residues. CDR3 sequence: CSVSSGGDEQFF. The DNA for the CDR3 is TGCAGCGTTTCAAGCGGGGGCGATGAGCAGTTCTTC.

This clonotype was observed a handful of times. The CDR3 nucleotides read TGTGCCAGCAGCGATAGGGGCGACTACGAGCAGTACTTC. Amino acids: CASSDRGDYEQYF. The rearrangement uses TRBV5-4 and TRBJ2-5, with a possible D match to TRBD1 (5 bases). Gene TRBJ2-7 matches the end of the DNA better, so the J call may be wrong. Germline values: CDR1 SGHNT, CDR2 YYREEE (reference sequence). The CDR3 has 13 amino acids.

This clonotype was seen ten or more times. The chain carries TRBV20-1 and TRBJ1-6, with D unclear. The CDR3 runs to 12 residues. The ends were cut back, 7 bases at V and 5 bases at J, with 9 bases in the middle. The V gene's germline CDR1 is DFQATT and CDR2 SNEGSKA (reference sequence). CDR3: CSVRNNNSPLHF. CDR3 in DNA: TGCAGTGTGAGAAATAATAATTCACCCCTCCACTTT.

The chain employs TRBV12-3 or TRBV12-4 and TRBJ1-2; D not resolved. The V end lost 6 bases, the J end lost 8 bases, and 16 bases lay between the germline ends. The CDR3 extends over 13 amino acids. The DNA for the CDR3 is TGTGCCAGCAGCCCACCCGCAGGCAAGGGCTACACCTTC. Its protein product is CASSPPAGKGYTF.

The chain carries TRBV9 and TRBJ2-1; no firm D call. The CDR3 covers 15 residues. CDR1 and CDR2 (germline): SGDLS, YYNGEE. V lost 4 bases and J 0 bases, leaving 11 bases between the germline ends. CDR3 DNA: TGTGCCAGCAGCCAGAACCCTCGCTCCTACAATGAGCAGTTCTTC. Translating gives CASSQNPRSYNEQFF.

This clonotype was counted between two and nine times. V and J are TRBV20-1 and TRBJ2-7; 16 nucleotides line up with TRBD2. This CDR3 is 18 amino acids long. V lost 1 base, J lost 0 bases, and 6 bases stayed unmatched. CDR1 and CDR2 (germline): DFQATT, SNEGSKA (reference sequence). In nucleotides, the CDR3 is TGCAGTGCTAGAGGGCAGGGACTAGCGGGGGGGCTCTCCTACGAGCAGTACTTC. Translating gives CSARGQGLAGGLSYEQYF.

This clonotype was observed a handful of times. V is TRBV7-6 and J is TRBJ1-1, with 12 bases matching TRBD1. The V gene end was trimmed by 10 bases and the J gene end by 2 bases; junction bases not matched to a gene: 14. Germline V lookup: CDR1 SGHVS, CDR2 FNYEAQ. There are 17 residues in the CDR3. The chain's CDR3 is CATARQGQGATNTEAFF. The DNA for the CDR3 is TGTGCCACCGCACGTCAGGGACAGGGGGCAACTAACACTGAAGCTTTCTTT.

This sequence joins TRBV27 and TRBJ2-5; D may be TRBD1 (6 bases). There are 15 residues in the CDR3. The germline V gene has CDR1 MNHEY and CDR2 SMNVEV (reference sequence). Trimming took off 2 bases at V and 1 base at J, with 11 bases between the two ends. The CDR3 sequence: CASSLPRGGQETQYF. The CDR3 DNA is TGTGCCAGCAGTTTACCCAGGGGCGGCCAAGAGACCCAGTACTTC.

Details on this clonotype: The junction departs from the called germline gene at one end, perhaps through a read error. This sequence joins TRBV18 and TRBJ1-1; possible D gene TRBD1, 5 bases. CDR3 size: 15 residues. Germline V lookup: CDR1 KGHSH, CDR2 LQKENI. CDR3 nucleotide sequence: TGCGCCAGCTCACCATCGGGACGGAAGAACACTGAAGCTTTCTTT. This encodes CASSPSGRKNTEAFF. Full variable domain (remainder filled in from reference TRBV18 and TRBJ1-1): NAGVMQNPRHLVRRRGQEARLRCSPMKGHSHVYWYRQLPEEGLKFMVYLQKENIIDESGMPKERFSAEFPKEGPSILRIQQVVRGDSAAYFCASSPSGRKNTEAFFGQGTRLTVV.

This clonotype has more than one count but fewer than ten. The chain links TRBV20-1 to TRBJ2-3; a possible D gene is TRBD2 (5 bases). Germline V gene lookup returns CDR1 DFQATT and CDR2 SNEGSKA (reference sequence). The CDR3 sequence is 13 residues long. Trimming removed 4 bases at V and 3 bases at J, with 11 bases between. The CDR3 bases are TGCAGTGCTACTAAACGCGGGACAGATACGCAGTATTTT. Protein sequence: CSATKRGTDTQYF.

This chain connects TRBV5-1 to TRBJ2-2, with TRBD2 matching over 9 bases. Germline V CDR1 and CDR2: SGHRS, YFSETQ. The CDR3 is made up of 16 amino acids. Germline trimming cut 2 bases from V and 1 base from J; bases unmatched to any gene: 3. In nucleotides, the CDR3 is TGCGCCAGCAGCTTACAACTAGCGGGGAACACCGGGGAGCTGTTTTTT. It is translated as CASSLQLAGNTGELFF.

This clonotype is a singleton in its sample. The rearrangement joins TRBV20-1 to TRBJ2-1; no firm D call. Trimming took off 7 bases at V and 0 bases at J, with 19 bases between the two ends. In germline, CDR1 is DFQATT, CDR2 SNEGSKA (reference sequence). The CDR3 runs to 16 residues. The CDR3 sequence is CSVDSPRRSSYNEQFF. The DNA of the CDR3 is TGCAGTGTTGACTCCCCCCGTCGGAGCTCCTACAATGAGCAGTTCTTC.

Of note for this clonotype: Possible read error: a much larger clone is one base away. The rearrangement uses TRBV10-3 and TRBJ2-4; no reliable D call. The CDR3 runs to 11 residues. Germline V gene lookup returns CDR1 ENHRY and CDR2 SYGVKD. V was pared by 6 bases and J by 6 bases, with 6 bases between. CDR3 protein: CAIRAGNIQYF. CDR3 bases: TGTGCCATCAGGGCAGGAAACATTCAGTACTTC.

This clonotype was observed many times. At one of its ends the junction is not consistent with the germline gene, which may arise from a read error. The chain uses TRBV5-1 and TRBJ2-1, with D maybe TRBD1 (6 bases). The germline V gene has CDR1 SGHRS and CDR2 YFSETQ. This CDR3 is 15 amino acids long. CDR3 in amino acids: CASSSGDSSYNEQFF. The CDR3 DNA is TGTGCCAGCAGTTCAGGGGATAGCTCCTACAATGAGCAGTTCTTC. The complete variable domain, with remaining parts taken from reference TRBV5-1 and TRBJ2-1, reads KAGVTQTPRYLIKTRGQQVTLSCSPISGHRSVSWYQQTPGQGLQFLFEYFSETQRNKGNFPGRFSGRQFSNSRSEMNVSTLELGDSALYLCASSSGDSSYNEQFFGPGTRLTVL.

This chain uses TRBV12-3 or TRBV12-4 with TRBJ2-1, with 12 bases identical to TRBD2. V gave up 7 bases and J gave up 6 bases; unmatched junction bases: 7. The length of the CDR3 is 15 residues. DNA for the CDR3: TGTGCCAGCACCGTCCTAGCGGGAGGGCCCAATGAGCAGTTCTTC. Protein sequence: CASTVLAGGPNEQFF.

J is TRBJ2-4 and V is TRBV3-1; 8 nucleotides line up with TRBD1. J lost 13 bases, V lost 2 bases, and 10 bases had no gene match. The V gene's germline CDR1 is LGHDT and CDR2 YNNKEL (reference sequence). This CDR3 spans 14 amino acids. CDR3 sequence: CASSQRQGNYGQYF. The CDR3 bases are TGTGCCAGCAGCCAAAGACAGGGGAATTACGGGCAGTACTTC.

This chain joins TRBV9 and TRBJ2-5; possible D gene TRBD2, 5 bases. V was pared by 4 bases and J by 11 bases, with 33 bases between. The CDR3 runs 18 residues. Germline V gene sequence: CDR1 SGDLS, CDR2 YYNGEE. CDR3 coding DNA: TGTGCCAGCAGCCCATATCCGAGTGCGGGTGAGCCCTACAATGAGCAGTACTTC. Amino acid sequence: CASSPYPSAGEPYNEQYF. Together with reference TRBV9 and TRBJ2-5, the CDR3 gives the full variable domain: DSGVTQTPKHLITATGQRVTLRCSPRSGDLSVYWYQQSLDQGLQFLIQYYNGEERAKGNILERFSAQQFPDLHSELNLSSLELGDSALYFCASSPYPSAGEPYNEQYFGPGTRLLVL.